This record covers a single T cell receptor (beta chain). Its antigen has not been determined. No base quality values were provided; no much bigger clone lies one nucleotide off. This entry belongs to a study of shared clonotypes between healthy human individuals (dated by TCRdb to about 2020). Notes on the research overall: A few men and two women, aged 18 to 49 years, made up the cohort. To estimate repertoire size and how much clonotype sharing occurs between individuals, the study deeply sequenced the blood TCR repertoires of a handful of healthy adults. Each donor's leukapheresis produced roughly between roughly 0.85 and 10 billion PBMCs. Libraries were prepared and TCR repertoires were sequenced by different laboratories using diverse techniques, in order to increase sequencing depth and limit assay-specific biases.

Donors were healthy HIV-negative adults with no recently reported acute infections or vaccinations. Every donor was a Caucasian adult residing in Nashville, Tennessee, USA. For unsorted samples, some 90 million PBMCs were counted and genomic DNA was extracted with the QIAamp DNA Blood Mini kit. Blood was obtained by leukapheresis, after which PBMCs were separated by Ficoll-Histopaque density gradient centrifugation and cryopreserved in liquid nitrogen vapor phase. The junction shows trimming of 4 bases on V and 9 bases on J, plus 19 bases between the germline ends. The CDR3 goes from the cysteine to the phenylalanine over 15 residues. The read is trimmed to its CDR3 DNA, 45 bases read in frame from base 1. CDR1 KGHSH and CDR2 LQKENI were looked up in the germline V gene. Paper-wide results and their limitations: The small number of donors limited the genetic and exposure-history diversity represented. Sampling was limited to blood, and TCR repertoires in tissue likely differ from TCR repertoires in blood. Pairwise subsampling led to the expectation that sequencing depth would affect the degree of clonotype sharing among donors.

Using the deep immunoSEQ assay, multiplex PCR amplified TCR CDR3 regions from genomic DNA. Extracted genomic DNA from each cell subset was distributed evenly across all wells of several immunoSEQ 96-well plates, and each plate was treated as a replicate. Each replicate PCR for unsorted PBMC received 300 to 350 ng genomic DNA, equal to approximately 30,000 T cell genomes. Genomic DNA from unsorted PBMC was sequenced over ten immunoSEQ deep assay plates. Purified libraries were quantified with a Qubit 3.0 fluorometer, sized on a Bioanalyzer 2100, and re-quantified with the KAPA Library Quantification kit. Every immunoSEQ 96-well plate was sequenced on a separate single-read 150-cycle Illumina NextSeq 550 flow cell. The source study handled its data this way. Because only junctional sequences without quality scores were contained in the immunoSEQ output, filtering matching that applied to full-length reads could not be performed. Sequences were annotated with PyIR, a Python wrapper for IgBLAST v1.9, using IMGT germline references to assign V/J genes and CDR3. Reads were filtered out if the reads had weak V/J assignments (E-value above 1e-6), no CDR3, stop codons, out-of-frame junctions, or ambiguous translated residues. A V3J clonotype was defined by an identical inferred V gene, J gene, and CDR3 amino acid sequence. Percentage overlap between repertoires was computed as shared unique clonotypes divided by the size of the smaller repertoire. Three approaches were used to assess repertoire richness: RTK rarefaction, the Chao1 estimator, and Recon v2.1 estimates of unobserved clonotypes. Entries here come from immuneACCESS through TCRdb and include only in-frame sequences with V and J called. Some clones fail to appear in such tables; in the studies checked, an unresolved V gene covers under half of the shortfall, and the cause of the remainder is unknown. For V, J and clone size, that table is used; D and trimming come from the DNA. This sample lists hundreds of thousands of clones; around 80% were detected once. The ten most abundant clones make up over 10% of the sample.

The TCR originated in a woman aged 40-49 years in good health. Some clones in this sample may be carry-over from other donors' samples. Recombination connected TRBV18 to TRBJ1-5; matching of 6 bases hints at TRBD1 as the D gene. The sequenced material came from PBMCs. The CDR3 region reads CASSRGGGPFLPQHF. The DNA reads as follows: TGTGCCAGCTCACGAGGGGGGGGACCTTTCCTGCCCCAGCATTTT.